These T cell receptor beta chains were read from a single sample in a study of blood T cell repertoires in COVID-19. Measured with immunoSEQ multiplex PCR; TCRdb has only the in-frame clones, and not every one. Among under 200,000 clones, around four fifths were seen once, and the ten largest hold approximately 0.99%. Sequenced input: peripheral blood. These TCRs come from a man between 60 and 70 years old with COVID-19, enrolled during active disease. Each CDR3 is given with its conserved first and last residue. D genes are given only for firm matches.

TRBV27	TRBJ2-1	NA	CASSLLPLNEQFF	TGTGCCAGCAGTTTATTACCACTGAATGAGCAGTTCTTC
TRBV3-1/TRBV3-2	TRBJ1-1	TRBD1	CASSQDKALGRGRSTEAFF	TGTGCCAGCAGCCAAGACAAGGCGTTAGGAAGGGGGCGAAGCACTGAAGCTTTCTTT
TRBV3-1/TRBV3-2	TRBJ1-6	NA	CASSLRGGPTRNSPLHF	TGTGCCAGCAGCCTCCGTGGAGGGCCAACCAGAAATTCACCCCTCCACTTT
TRBV19	TRBJ2-2	TRBD2	CASSIDRTSGRITGELFF	TGTGCCAGTAGTATAGATCGAACTAGCGGGAGGATCACCGGGGAGCTGTTTTTT
TRBV6-1	TRBJ2-7	TRBD2	CASSEEVLAVYEQYF	TGTGCCAGCAGTGAAGAAGTTCTAGCGGTCTACGAGCAGTACTTC
TRBV4-3	TRBJ2-2	NA	CASSQDQAGELFF	TGCGCCAGCAGCCAAGATCAGGCCGGGGAGCTGTTTTTT
TRBV7-2	TRBJ1-2	NA	CASSLGVYGYTF	TGTGCCAGCAGCTTAGGCGTCTATGGCTACACCTTC
TRBV7-2	TRBJ2-1	TRBD1	CASSSDRGSYNEQFF	TGTGCCAGCAGCTCCGACAGGGGGTCCTACAATGAGCAGTTCTTC
TRBV9	TRBJ2-1	TRBD2	CASSVGGTRNEQFF	TGTGCCAGCAGCGTGGGGGGGACTAGGAATGAGCAGTTCTTC
TRBV28	TRBJ1-3	NA	CASSLLSPGNTIYF	TGTGCCAGCAGTTTATTGAGTCCTGGAAACACCATATATTTT
TRBV3-1/TRBV3-2	TRBJ1-2	TRBD1	CASSPTGASNYGYTF	TGTGCCAGCAGCCCCACAGGGGCCTCTAACTATGGCTACACCTTC
TRBV5-4	TRBJ2-6	NA	CASSGYRGGGANVLTF	TGTGCCAGCAGCGGATATCGGGGAGGTGGGGCCAACGTCCTGACTTTC
TRBV12-5	TRBJ2-2	NA	CASGLPTGELFF	TGTGCTAGTGGTCTCCCGACCGGGGAGCTGTTTTTT
TRBV5-5	TRBJ2-2	NA	CASSYMVDTGELFF	TGTGCCAGCAGCTATATGGTAGACACCGGGGAGCTGTTTTTT
TRBV4-1	TRBJ1-5	TRBD1	CASSRIPGGWNQPQHF	TGCGCCAGCAGCCGCATTCCAGGGGGTTGGAATCAGCCCCAGCATTTT
TRBV10-3	TRBJ1-1	TRBD1	CAIRGQTGRGTEAFF	TGTGCCATCAGAGGTCAGACAGGGCGAGGCACTGAAGCTTTCTTT
TRBV27	TRBJ2-2	NA	CASRITQGGTGELFF	TGTGCCAGCAGAATCACACAGGGCGGCACCGGGGAGCTGTTTTTT